The next 7 T cell receptor beta chains were all read from a single sample in a study of beta chain features in type 1 diabetes. Reverse transcription of all isolated RNA meant that expressed TCRB transcripts were sequenced. The repertoire was sequenced with immunoSEQ multiplex PCR; TCRdb's copy has only in-frame clones and lacks some. The sample holds approximately 150,000 clones; 50% to 70% are singletons and the top ten take 0.08% to 0.095%. Broader study findings: Type 1 diabetes patients had moderately but significantly shorter TCRB CDR3s in all four CD4+ subsets.

Antigen specificity for these receptors is unknown. The sample consisted of naive CD4+ T cells from blood. The origin of the receptors is a man aged 25 to 45 with type 1 diabetes.

The chain joins TRBV15 to TRBJ1-2; D gene uncertain. Trimming took off 0 bases at V and 8 bases at J, with 13 bases between the two ends. The germline V gene has CDR1 LNHNV and CDR2 YYDKDF (reference sequence). The CDR3 covers 14 residues. The CDR3 here is CATSRDGPTRGYTF. Written as DNA, the CDR3 is TGTGCCACCAGCAGAGATGGTCCTACCAGGGGCTACACCTTC. Full variable domain (outside the CDR3, taken from reference TRBV15 and TRBJ1-2): DAMVIQNPRYQVTQFGKPVTLSCSQTLNHNVMYWYQQKSSQAPKLLFHYYDKDFNNEADTPDNFQSRRPNTSFCFLDIRSPGLGDTAMYLCATSRDGPTRGYTFGSGTRLTVV.

CDR3 amino acids: CAWSQTQAVEKLFF. CDR3 bases: TGTGCCTGGAGTCAGACCCAGGCCGTGGAAAAACTGTTTTTT. The chain couples TRBV30 to TRBJ1-4; D gene uncertain. Between the trimmed V and J ends, which lost 2 bases and 8 bases, there was a span of 15 bases. CDR1 is GTSNPN and CDR2 is SVGIG in the germline V gene (reference sequence). This CDR3 is built from 14 residues.

This sequence joins TRBV19 and TRBJ2-7; the D call may be TRBD1 or TRBD2 (5 bases each). This CDR3 spans 14 amino acids. Deletions cut 4 bases from V and 6 bases from J, with 16 bases between. CDR1 is LNHDA and CDR2 is SQIVND in the germline V gene (reference sequence). As DNA, the CDR3 is TGTGCCAGTAGTACTGCCGGGGCGGACGGCGAGCAGTACTTC. The encoded protein is CASSTAGADGEQYF.

The chain is built from TRBV29-1 and TRBJ2-3; D perhaps matches TRBD1 (6 bases). The CDR3 totals 13 residues. Germline V lookup: CDR1 SQVTM, CDR2 ANQGSEA. V gave up 3 bases and J gave up 0 bases, with 7 bases separating them. The CDR3 nucleotides are TGCAGCGTTGACCAGGGGAGCACAGATACGCAGTATTTT. This sequence encodes CSVDQGSTDTQYF.

This clone has only a few counts. Other DNA sequences in this sample translate to the same CDR3. The chain has TRBV4-3 and TRBJ2-7; a weak D match, TRBD2 (5 bases). V lost 0 bases, J lost 4 bases, and 7 bases lay in between. The CDR3 runs to 13 residues. Germline assignment: CDR1 LGHNA and CDR2 YSLEER. CDR3 in DNA: TGCGCCAGCAGCCAAGATCGGGGATACGAGCAGTACTTC. Translation gives CASSQDRGYEQYF.

This clone was counted a single time. This chain uses TRBV15 with TRBJ1-2; no reliable D call. The germline V and J ends were trimmed by 7 bases and 0 bases, with 3 bases remaining between them. This CDR3 has 11 amino acids. Per germline, CDR1 LNHNV and CDR2 YYDKDF (reference sequence). The CDR3 is CATMSNYGYTF. The CDR3, as DNA: TGTGCCACCATGTCTAACTATGGCTACACCTTC.

The chain joins TRBV20-1 to TRBJ2-5; 7 bases line up with TRBD2. V trimming: 0 bases; J trimming: 14 bases; junction bases outside the gene matches: 6. The CDR3 is 11 residues long. Germline CDR1 is DFQATT and CDR2 is SNEGSKA (reference sequence). The CDR3 DNA reads TGCAGTGCTAGAGAGGAGACGGGACTATACTTC. Translation gives CSAREETGLYF.